This T cell receptor beta chain is drawn from a study of response to subunit inactivated influenza vaccine. One entry per CDR3 protein results from TCRdb running MiXCR on the RT-PCR reads. The sample lists approximately 170,000 distinct CDR3 sequences; approximately 12% were seen once. There are a few counts of this clonotype. Its specificity is unknown. Findings of the study overall: New T cells are recruited in small numbers by each seasonal influenza vaccination, according to the authors' suggestion.

Germline trimming cut 1 base from V and 8 bases from J; bases unmatched to any gene: 10. The germline V gene encodes CDR1 LGHNA and CDR2 YSLEER. This CDR3 is built from 17 residues. These same records also appear under a second study, on T cells expressing NK-cell markers. From that study: UMIs accompanied the 5'RACE template switching by which TCR beta cDNA was made. One of the eight sequenced donors was seronegative, whereas the other seven were HCMV-seropositive.

The source of this sequence is a man aged 50 or older who received an inactivated influenza vaccine. This specimen was CD8+ T cells sorted from PBMCs, taken roughly 12 days after vaccination. The gene calls are TRBV4-3 and TRBJ2-1, with TRBD2 matching 11 bases. CDR3 protein: CASSQGSGGAGPYEQFF. Here the CDR3 DNA reads TGCGCCAGCAGCCAAGGTAGCGGGGGGGCCGGGCCCTATGAGCAGTTCTTC.